The T cell receptor beta chain described here comes from a study of blood T cell repertoires in COVID-19. Overall study: Donors in the United States, Italy and Spain gave samples during acute or convalescent COVID-19. Sources were T cells, B-cell-depleted T cells, or PBMCs; the material itself was cDNA or gDNA.

The V gene's germline CDR1 is KGHSH and CDR2 LQKENI. The V and J ends lost 3 bases and 1 base, in that order; junction bases with no gene match: 2. The CDR3 extends over 16 amino acids. Living in under 30 US areas, the participants were between 18 and 89 years of age. Repertoires were generated with immunoSEQ multiplex PCR, while TCRdb's copy carries only in-frame clones and drops some. The repertoire has 250,000 or so clones, 80% to 90% of them found once; the top ten carry around 3.3%. The chain employs TRBV18 and TRBJ2-2, with 10 bases lining up with TRBD1. The receptor comes from a woman between 35 and 50 years old who had been exposed to COVID-19. Specimen: PBMCs or T cells enriched from blood (not recorded which). CDR3 in DNA: TGTGCCAGCTCACCCCGGGACAGGGGGAACACCGGGGAGCTGTTTTTT. Amino acid sequence: CASSPRDRGNTGELFF. Full variable domain (outside the CDR3, taken from reference TRBV18 and TRBJ2-2): NAGVMQNPRHLVRRRGQEARLRCSPMKGHSHVYWYRQLPEEGLKFMVYLQKENIIDESGMPKERFSAEFPKEGPSILRIQQVVRGDSAAYFCASSPRDRGNTGELFFGEGSRLTVL.